These T cell receptor beta chains were read from a single sample in a study of graft-versus-host responses after intestinal transplantation. Profiling relied on immunoSEQ multiplex PCR, and the TCRdb table lists in-frame clones only, not all of them. The sample has fewer than 10,000 clones; roughly 75% are singletons. The source was ileum tissue, collected roughly 230 days after intestinal transplant. The receptors originated from a human patient who received an intestinal transplant, so some T cells may come from the graft donor. CDR3s include the opening cysteine and the closing phenylalanine or tryptophan. D genes are given only for firm matches. Where a row states a size, it is once, few, many or the class of an expanded clone; other rows omit it.

d_gene	abundance	j_gene	v_gene	CDR3aa	CDR3nt
.	.	TRBJ1-4	TRBV7-6	CASSFGGGSGEKLFF	TGTGCCAGCAGCTTTGGTGGGGGGAGCGGTGAAAAACTGTTTTTT
.	.	TRBJ1-5	TRBV2	CASSDRSNQPQHF	TGTGCCAGCAGTGACAGGAGCAATCAGCCCCAGCATTTT
.	.	TRBJ2-1	TRBV5-1	CASSPELAAYNEQFF	TGCGCCAGCAGTCCGGAACTAGCCGCCTACAATGAGCAGTTCTTC
TRBD1	.	TRBJ2-2	TRBV11-3	CASRQGQTNTGELFF	TGTGCCAGCAGACAGGGACAGACTAACACCGGGGAGCTGTTTTTT
.	.	TRBJ2-3	TRBV7-8	CASSLVGGYTDTQYF	TGTGCCAGCAGCTTAGTTGGCGGATACACAGATACGCAGTATTTT
.	few	TRBJ1-1	TRBV7-8	CASSLFTQGGTEAFF	TGTGCCAGCAGCTTATTCACACAGGGTGGCACTGAAGCTTTCTTT
TRBD2	.	TRBJ2-2	TRBV9	CASSVGGGGTSGGNTGELFF	TGTGCCAGCAGCGTAGGGGGCGGTGGGACTAGCGGGGGGAACACCGGGGAGCTGTTTTTT
.	.	TRBJ2-7	TRBV5-1	CASSPGTFPTYEQYF	TGCGCCAGCAGCCCCGGGACTTTCCCGACCTACGAGCAGTACTTC
TRBD2	few	TRBJ2-5	TRBV5-6	CASSRVGTSGVGGETQYF	TGTGCCAGCAGCCGGGTCGGGACTAGCGGGGTTGGAGGAGAGACCCAGTACTTC
.	.	TRBJ2-3	TRBV7-2	CASSLSDTQYF	TGTGCCAGCAGCTTGAGTGATACGCAGTATTTT
TRBD1	.	TRBJ1-2	TRBV15	CATSIDRGSYGYTF	TGTGCCACCAGCATCGACAGGGGAAGTTATGGCTACACCTTC
.	once	TRBJ2-1	TRBV11-2	CASSLQGNEQFF	TGTGCCAGCAGCTTACAGGGCAATGAGCAGTTCTTC
.	.	TRBJ1-4	TRBV2	CASSPKVGGSGGKLFF	TGTGCCAGCAGCCCAAAGGTTGGGGGCTCGGGAGGAAAACTGTTTTTT
.	.	TRBJ2-7	TRBV6-6	CASRPVQGDYEQYF	TGTGCCAGTCGGCCGGTGCAGGGTGACTACGAGCAGTACTTC
.	.	TRBJ2-7	TRBV7-9	CASSFRGEAYEQYF	TGTGCCAGCAGCTTCAGGGGTGAGGCCTACGAGCAGTACTTC
.	.	TRBJ1-2	TRBV27	CASSDPQGRVTF	TGTGCCAGCAGTGATCCTCAGGGTCGAGTCACCTTC
.	.	TRBJ2-7	TRBV6-4	CASRPRDTYEQYF	TGTGCCAGCAGGCCCAGGGACACCTACGAGCAGTACTTC
TRBD1	.	TRBJ2-7	TRBV27	CASRSTGTVSYEQYF	TGTGCCAGCAGATCAACCGGGACAGTCTCCTACGAGCAGTACTTC
TRBD2	.	TRBJ2-1	TRBV15	CATSRDLGLGNEQFF	TGTGCCACCAGCAGAGATCTCGGACTAGGGAATGAGCAGTTCTTC
.	.	TRBJ2-3	TRBV10-3	CAISEFRDTQYF	TGTGCCATCAGTGAGTTCAGGGATACGCAGTATTTT
TRBD2	.	TRBJ2-3	TRBV4-1	CASSQLAGGVTDTQYF	TGCGCCAGCAGCCAACTAGCGGGAGGGGTCACAGATACGCAGTATTTT
.	few	TRBJ2-7	TRBV6-1	CASSHRAPYEQYF	TGTGCCAGCAGCCACAGGGCCCCCTACGAGCAGTACTTC
.	.	TRBJ1-1	TRBV7-2	CASSLDWTANTEAFF	TGTGCCAGCAGCTTAGACTGGACAGCCAACACTGAAGCTTTCTTT
.	.	TRBJ1-2	TRBV7-9	CASSFGYQEGYGYTF	TGTGCCAGCAGCTTCGGTTATCAGGAAGGCTATGGCTACACCTTC
TRBD2	once	TRBJ2-3	TRBV5-4	CASSFGGARDTDTQYF	TGTGCCAGCAGCTTCGGGGGGGCCCGGGACACAGATACGCAGTATTTT
TRBD1	.	TRBJ2-1	TRBV28	CASSQTDRNNEQFF	TGTGCCAGCAGCCAAACGGACAGGAACAATGAGCAGTTCTTC
TRBD1	.	TRBJ1-5	TRBV4-1	CASSPQGTGVSNQPQHF	TGCGCCAGCAGCCCACAGGGGACTGGGGTTAGCAATCAGCCCCAGCATTTT
TRBD2	.	TRBJ2-1	TRBV5-4	CASSPGGGGANEQFF	TGTGCCAGCAGCCCCGGGGGCGGGGGGGCCAATGAGCAGTTCTTC
TRBD1	few	TRBJ1-6	TRBV9	CASSVAGQGVSPLHF	TGTGCCAGCAGCGTAGCCGGACAGGGGGTTTCACCCCTCCACTTT
.	few	TRBJ1-5	TRBV6-1	CASSERIAGNQPQHF	TGTGCCAGCAGTGAAAGGATCGCGGGGAATCAGCCCCAGCATTTT
.	.	TRBJ1-2	TRBV11-2	CASSSLRYGYTF	TGTGCCAGCAGCTCCCTTAGATATGGCTACACCTTC
TRBD2	.	TRBJ2-5	TRBV19	CASKNRGGGTQYF	TGTGCCAGCAAAAACCGGGGGGGTGGGACCCAGTACTTC
TRBD2	large	TRBJ2-1	TRBV5-5	CASSLARGGTNEQFF	TGTGCCAGCAGCTTGGCCCGGGGGGGAACAAATGAGCAGTTCTTC
.	.	TRBJ2-2	TRBV11-1	CASRGTRMFF	TGTGCCAGCCGGGGGACGAGGATGTTTTTT
.	few	TRBJ1-1	TRBV30	CAWSRVNTEAFF	TGTGCCTGGAGTAGAGTCAACACTGAAGCTTTCTTT
TRBD1	.	TRBJ2-5	TRBV5-4	CASSLAGTGKETQYF	TGTGCCAGCAGCTTGGCCGGGACAGGGAAAGAGACCCAGTACTTC
.	.	TRBJ1-2	TRBV30	CAWNNRVIGNYGYTF	TGTGCCTGGAATAACAGGGTAATCGGTAACTATGGCTACACCTTC
TRBD1	.	TRBJ1-1	TRBV29-1	CSVVQGAANTEAFF	TGCAGCGTTGTGCAGGGGGCTGCGAACACTGAAGCTTTCTTT
.	.	TRBJ1-5	TRBV19	CASSTYSQPQHF	TGTGCCAGTAGTACGTATAGTCAGCCCCAGCATTTT
.	.	TRBJ1-2	TRBV19	CASSQPWVTGTYGYTF	TGTGCCAGTAGCCAACCATGGGTCACAGGGACCTATGGCTACACCTTC
.	.	TRBJ2-7	TRBV30	CAWSVEVEQYF	TGTGCCTGGAGTGTGGAGGTCGAGCAGTACTTC
TRBD1	.	TRBJ1-4	TRBV10-1	CASSRRTGPNEKLFF	TGCGCCAGCAGCCGACGGACAGGGCCCAATGAAAAACTGTTTTTT
.	.	TRBJ1-1	TRBV18	CASSRTASTEAFF	TGTGCCAGCTCGAGGACAGCTTCCACTGAAGCTTTCTTT
TRBD1	.	TRBJ2-2	TRBV5-1	CASHPGGQGATGELFF	TGCGCCAGTCACCCTGGAGGGCAGGGGGCGACCGGGGAGCTGTTTTTT
.	.	TRBJ2-3	TRBV12-5	CASGLVLDRTDTQYF	TGTGCTAGTGGTTTGGTATTAGACAGGACAGATACGCAGTATTTT
.	.	TRBJ1-2	TRBV4-1	CASSQYFKIFYGYTF	TGCGCCAGCAGCCAATACTTTAAAATCTTCTATGGCTACACCTTC
TRBD2	.	TRBJ2-4	TRBV5-4	CASSLKREGQNIQYF	TGTGCCAGCAGCTTGAAGCGGGAAGGCCAAAACATTCAGTACTTC
TRBD2	few	TRBJ2-2	TRBV5-4	CASSSLAGGYTGELFF	TGTGCCAGCAGCTCCCTAGCGGGGGGTTACACCGGGGAGCTGTTTTTT
.	.	TRBJ2-1	TRBV6-5	CASSYGQAYNEQFF	TGTGCCAGCAGTTACGGTCAGGCGTACAATGAGCAGTTCTTC
TRBD1	.	TRBJ1-1	TRBV15	CATSRYRGNTEAFF	TGTGCCACCAGCAGATACAGGGGAAACACTGAAGCTTTCTTT
TRBD1	.	TRBJ1-1	TRBV30	CACRQGYTEAFF	TGTGCCTGTCGACAGGGGTACACTGAAGCTTTCTTT